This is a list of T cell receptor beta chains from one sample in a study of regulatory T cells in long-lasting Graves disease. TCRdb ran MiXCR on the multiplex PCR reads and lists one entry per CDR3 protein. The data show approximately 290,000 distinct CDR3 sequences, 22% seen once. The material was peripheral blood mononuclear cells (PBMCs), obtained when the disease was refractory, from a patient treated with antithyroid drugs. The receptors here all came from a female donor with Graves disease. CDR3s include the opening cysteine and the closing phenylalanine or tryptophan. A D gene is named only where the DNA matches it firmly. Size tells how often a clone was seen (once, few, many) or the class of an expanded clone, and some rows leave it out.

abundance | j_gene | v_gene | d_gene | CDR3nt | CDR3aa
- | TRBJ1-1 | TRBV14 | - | TGTGCCAGCAGCCAAGCCGGGACGAACACTGAAGCTTTCTTT | CASSQAGTNTEAFF
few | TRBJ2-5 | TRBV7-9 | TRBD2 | TGTGCCAGCAGCTTATCCGATGGACTAGCCGAAAAGACCCAGTACTTC | CASSLSDGLAEKTQYF
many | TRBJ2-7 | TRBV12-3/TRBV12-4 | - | TGTGCCAGCAGGGGGGACTCCTACGAGCAGTACTTC | CASRGDSYEQYF
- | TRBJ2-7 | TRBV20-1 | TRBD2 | TGCAGTGCTACCTTAGCGGGAGCAGTGTACGAGCAGTACTTC | CSATLAGAVYEQYF
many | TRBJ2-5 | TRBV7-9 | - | TGTGCCAGCAGGTCGGACTTGGGGCCACAAGAGACCCAGTACTTC | CASRSDLGPQETQYF
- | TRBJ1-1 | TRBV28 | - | TGTGCCAGCAGACCCGGACAGTACACTGAAGCTTTCTTT | CASRPGQYTEAFF
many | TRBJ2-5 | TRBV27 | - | TGTGCCGGACGGGTAGGGAACGGTTTTATTAAGAGAGGGCCGCAAGAGACCCAGTACTTC | CAGRVGNGFIKRGPQETQYF
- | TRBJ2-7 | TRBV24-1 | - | TGTGCCACCAGTGATTTGCGAGGAGTGCAGTACTTC | CATSDLRGVQYF
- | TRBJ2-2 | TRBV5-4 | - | TGTGCCAGCAGAAAAGAGGGAACCGGGGAGCTGTTTTTT | CASRKEGTGELFF
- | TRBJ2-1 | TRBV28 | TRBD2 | TGTGCCAGCAGTCCACCGGGACTAGCGGGGAATGAGCAGTTCTTC | CASSPPGLAGNEQFF
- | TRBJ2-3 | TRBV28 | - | TGTGCCAGCAAGGGTCGGAGGGCCGTAACAGATACGCAGTATTTT | CASKGRRAVTDTQYF
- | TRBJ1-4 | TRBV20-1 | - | TGCAGTGCTAGAGATCCAGTGGGGGTCGAAAAACTGTTTTTT | CSARDPVGVEKLFF
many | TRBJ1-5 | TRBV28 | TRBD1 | TGTGCCAGCAGTTTATTCGCAGGGGGCCCGAATCAGCCCCAGCATTTT | CASSLFAGGPNQPQHF
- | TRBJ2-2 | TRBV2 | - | TGTGCCATCGGGACAGGGGAGCTGTTTTTT | CAIGTGELFF
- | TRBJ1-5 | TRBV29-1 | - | TGCAGCGTTCGCGGGGATATGGATCAGCCCCAGCATTTT | CSVRGDMDQPQHF
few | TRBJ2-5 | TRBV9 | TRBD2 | TGTGTCAGTAAGGAAGTGGGACTAGTGGGAGAGATCCAGTACTTC | CVSKEVGLVGEIQYF
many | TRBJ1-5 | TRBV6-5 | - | TGTGCCAGCAGTTACAAGGCAGATCAGCCCCAGCATTTT | CASSYKADQPQHF
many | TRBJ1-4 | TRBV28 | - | TGTGCCAGCAGTTTATGGGGGAAGTGGGGTTGGATGTTTTTT | CASSLWGKWGWMFF
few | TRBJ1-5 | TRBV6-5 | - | TGTGCCAGCAGTTACTCGGGCAGGGTGGGACAGCCCCAGCATTTT | CASSYSGRVGQPQHF
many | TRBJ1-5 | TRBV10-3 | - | TGTGCCATCAGTGCCCAAAGGAGGTGGCAGGTCAATCAGCCCCAGCATTTT | CAISAQRRWQVNQPQHF
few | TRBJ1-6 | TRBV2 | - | TGTGCCAGCGAATCAGGGGTGAGAAATTCACCCCTCCACTTT | CASESGVRNSPLHF
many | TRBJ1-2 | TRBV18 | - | TGTGCCAGCTCACCCCCGGACAGCATCTATGGCTACACCTTC | CASSPPDSIYGYTF
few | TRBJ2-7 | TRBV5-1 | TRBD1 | TGCGCCAGCAGCTTGGAATCAGGGGGTCTATACGAGCAGTACTTC | CASSLESGGLYEQYF
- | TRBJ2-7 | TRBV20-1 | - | TGCAGTGCTAGGTTCAGGGGCTCATCCTACGAGCAGTACTTC | CSARFRGSSYEQYF
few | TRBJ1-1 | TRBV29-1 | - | TGCAGCGTTGATCAGGCAGCCATGAACACTGAAGCTTTCTTT | CSVDQAAMNTEAFF
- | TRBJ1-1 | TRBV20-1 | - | TGCAGTGCTAGGGCCCTAGGGGTCACTGAAGCTTTCTTT | CSARALGVTEAFF
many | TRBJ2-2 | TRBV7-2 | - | TGTGCCAGCAAACCCGGGACACACGCGAACACCGGGGAGCTGTTTTTT | CASKPGTHANTGELFF
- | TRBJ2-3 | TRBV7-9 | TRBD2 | TGTGCCAGCAGCGGAAGACTAGCGGGAGGGACAGATACGCAGTATTTT | CASSGRLAGGTDTQYF
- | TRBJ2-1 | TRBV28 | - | TGTGCCAGCAGCGTGATCCTAGGTCTTGAGCAGTTCTTC | CASSVILGLEQFF
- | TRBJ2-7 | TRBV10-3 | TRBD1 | TGTGCCATCAGTGAGCCACGGGACAGGGGTATCAACGAGCAGTACTTC | CAISEPRDRGINEQYF
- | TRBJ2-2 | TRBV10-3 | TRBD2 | TGTGCCATCATTATCGGACTAGCGGAGATCACCGGGGAGCTGTTTTTT | CAIIIGLAEITGELFF
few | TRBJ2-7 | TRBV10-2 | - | TGCGCCAGCAGTGAGTCATTCGGGGTCAGAACCTACGAGCAGTACTTC | CASSESFGVRTYEQYF
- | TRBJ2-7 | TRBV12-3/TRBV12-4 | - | TGTGCCAGCAGTCCCCGGGTGGCCTACGAGCAGTACTTC | CASSPRVAYEQYF
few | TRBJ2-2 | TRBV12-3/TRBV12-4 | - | TGTGCCAGCAGTTTATATAACGGGGCGAACACCGGGGAGCTGTTTTTT | CASSLYNGANTGELFF
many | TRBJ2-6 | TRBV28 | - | TGTGCCAGCAGTTGGGTTGGGGCCAACGTCCTGACTTTC | CASSWVGANVLTF
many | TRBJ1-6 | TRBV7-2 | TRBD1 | TGTGCCAGCAGCCTCGAGACAGGGATGGGATCACCCCTCCACTTT | CASSLETGMGSPLHF
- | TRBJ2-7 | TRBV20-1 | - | TGCAGTGCTAGCGGGCGGCAGGAGAGGTACGAGCAGTACTTC | CSASGRQERYEQYF
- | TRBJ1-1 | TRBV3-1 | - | TGTGCCAGCAGCGACTGGGGCAGACAGAACACTGAAGCTTTCTTT | CASSDWGRQNTEAFF
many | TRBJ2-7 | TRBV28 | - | TGTGCCAGCAGTTTAGGGGATCTAAGGTACAACGAGCAGTACTTC | CASSLGDLRYNEQYF
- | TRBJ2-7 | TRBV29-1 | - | TGCAGCGTTTCCAGCCCCTCCTACGAGCAGTACTTC | CSVSSPSYEQYF
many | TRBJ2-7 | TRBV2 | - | TGTGCCAGCGTCGACATAAGCTCCTACGAGCAGTACTTC | CASVDISSYEQYF
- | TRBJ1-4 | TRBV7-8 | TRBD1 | TGTGCCAGCAGCTTAGGGGTGACAGGGGATGAAAAACTGTTTTTT | CASSLGVTGDEKLFF
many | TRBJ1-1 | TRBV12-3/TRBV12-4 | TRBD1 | TGTGCCAGCAGTACCGCAGGGGGCGTTACTGAAGCTTTCTTT | CASSTAGGVTEAFF
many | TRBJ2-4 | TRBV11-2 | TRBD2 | TGTGCCAGCAGCCAAGAGCGGGACCGCATTCAGTACTTC | CASSQERDRIQYF
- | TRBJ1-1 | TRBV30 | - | TGTGCCAGACGGGGAAACACTGAAGCTTTCTTT | CARRGNTEAFF
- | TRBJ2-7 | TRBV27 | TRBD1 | TGTGCCAGCAGTTTGACAGGGGGCGCCTACTACGAGCAGTACTTC | CASSLTGGAYYEQYF
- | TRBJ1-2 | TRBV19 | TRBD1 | TGTGCCAGTAGTTTCCGACAGGGGGACGGCTACACCTTC | CASSFRQGDGYTF
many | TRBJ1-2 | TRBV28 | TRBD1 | TGTGCCAGCAGTGAACAGGGGAGTGGAGGCTACACCTTC | CASSEQGSGGYTF